Given below is one TCR beta chain in context. Antigen specificity is unknown. The data were obtained in a study of cytomegalovirus exposure and HLA in healthy donors. Whole-study results and caveats: Accounts indicate the classifier identified cytomegalovirus status with strong specificity and sensitivity.

TCRdb's copy holds only in-frame clones and misses some; the assay was immunoSEQ multiplex PCR. The table shows about 120,000 clones, with around 90% occurring only once. V was cut by 0 bases and J by 6 bases, with 9 bases left in between. Germline V lookup: CDR1 MGHRA, CDR2 YSYEKL. CDR3 length: 13 amino acids. The rearrangement links TRBV4-1 to TRBJ2-7; D is perhaps TRBD1 (6 bases). The sequence was obtained from a woman aged 18-29 years in good health and CMV-seronegative. The sample consisted of PBMCs. The CDR3 loop reads CASSQEQGREQYF. The CDR3 DNA reads as TGCGCCAGCAGCCAAGAACAGGGCCGCGAGCAGTACTTC.